This is a list of T cell receptor beta chains from one sample in a study of cytomegalovirus exposure and HLA in healthy donors. TCRdb's copy holds only in-frame clones and misses some; the assay was immunoSEQ multiplex PCR. The profile shows roughly 120,000 clones, 74% of them singletons. Sequenced sample: PBMCs. The receptors shown here come from a man between 35 and 55 years old in good health and CMV-seropositive. The CDR3 runs from the conserved cysteine through the conserved F or W. The D gene is left open where the match is weak. The size of a clone is reported for some rows only, either as once, few or many, or as a class for expanded clones.

- | TRBJ2-7 | 11 | - | TRBV29-1 | CSAERGYEQYF | TGCAGCGCCGAAAGGGGGTACGAGCAGTACTTC
TRBD1 | TRBJ2-6 | 15 | - | TRBV28 | CASTGQGAGANVLTF | TGTGCCAGCACCGGACAGGGCGCCGGGGCCAACGTCCTGACTTTC
- | TRBJ2-6 | 15 | - | TRBV7-2 | CASSLATAGANVLTF | TGTGCCAGCAGCTTAGCCACGGCTGGGGCCAACGTCCTGACTTTC
- | TRBJ1-6 | 17 | - | TRBV18 | CASSPQDVGGNNSPLHF | TGTGCCAGCTCACCCCAGGACGTCGGGGGAAACAATTCACCCCTCCACTTT
- | TRBJ2-7 | 12 | few | TRBV15 | CATSRDEDEQYF | TGTGCCACCAGCAGAGATGAGGACGAGCAGTACTTC
TRBD1 | TRBJ1-3 | 15 | - | TRBV5-6 | CASSADRARGNTIYF | TGTGCCAGCAGCGCCGACAGGGCTCGTGGAAACACCATATATTTT
TRBD1 | TRBJ2-7 | 14 | - | TRBV11-1 | CASSETGGSFEQYF | TGTGCCAGCAGCGAGACAGGGGGTAGTTTCGAGCAGTACTTC
TRBD2 | TRBJ2-1 | 16 | few | TRBV27 | CASSPVTGGSYNEQFF | TGTGCCAGCAGTCCGGTAACGGGAGGCTCCTACAATGAGCAGTTCTTC
- | TRBJ1-5 | 13 | - | TRBV2 | CASSDFNNQPQHF | TGTGCCAGCAGTGATTTTAACAATCAGCCCCAGCATTTT
- | TRBJ2-1 | 14 | few | TRBV6-1 | CASSPGLENNEQFF | TGTGCCAGCAGTCCGGGACTTGAGAACAATGAGCAGTTCTTC
- | TRBJ1-1 | 14 | many | TRBV6-6 | CASSYLTVNTEAFF | TGTGCCAGCAGTTACTTGACAGTGAACACTGAAGCTTTCTTT
TRBD1 | TRBJ2-3 | 16 | - | TRBV27 | CASSLRKGQGQDTQYF | TGTGCCAGCAGTTTAAGGAAGGGACAGGGCCAAGATACGCAGTATTTT
- | TRBJ1-4 | 13 | - | TRBV5-5 | CASSPVPNEKLFF | TGTGCCAGCAGCCCGGTCCCTAATGAAAAACTGTTTTTT
- | TRBJ1-5 | 17 | - | TRBV11-2 | CASSLEGGGAGNQPQHF | TGTGCCAGCAGCTTAGAGGGGGGAGGCGCCGGCAATCAGCCCCAGCATTTT
- | TRBJ1-5 | 11 | - | TRBV20-1 | CSASKSLPQHF | TGCAGTGCTAGTAAATCTCTGCCCCAGCATTTT
- | TRBJ1-1 | 16 | - | TRBV28 | CASSFRGQSMNTEAFF | TGTGCCAGCAGTTTTCGAGGACAAAGCATGAACACTGAAGCTTTCTTT
- | TRBJ2-7 | 11 | - | TRBV5-1 | CASSLDYEQYF | TGCGCCAGCAGCCTAGACTACGAGCAGTACTTC
TRBD1 | TRBJ1-1 | 16 | - | TRBV7-9 | CSSSLDRGQYGTEAFF | TGTTCCAGCAGCTTAGACAGGGGGCAATATGGCACTGAAGCTTTCTTT
TRBD2 | TRBJ2-4 | 13 | - | TRBV29-1 | CSVRLAGENIQYF | TGCAGCGTTCGACTAGCGGGAGAGAACATTCAGTACTTC
- | TRBJ1-6 | 14 | few | TRBV28 | CASSLEPGHSPLHF | TGTGCCAGCAGTTTAGAGCCAGGCCATTCACCCCTCCACTTT
- | TRBJ2-3 | 15 | - | TRBV6-4 | CASSVAGTSTDTQYF | TGTGCCAGCAGTGTGGCAGGGACTAGCACAGATACGCAGTATTTT
TRBD1 | TRBJ1-5 | 14 | few | TRBV27 | CASSLDRGNQPQHF | TGTGCCAGCAGCTTAGACAGGGGAAATCAGCCCCAGCATTTT
TRBD2 | TRBJ2-7 | 17 | - | TRBV27 | CASSLFSGRGSSYEQYF | TGTGCCAGCAGTTTATTTAGCGGGAGGGGGAGCTCCTACGAGCAGTACTTC
- | TRBJ2-1 | 14 | few | TRBV7-5 | CARSFGSRYNEQFF | TGTGCCAGAAGCTTCGGGTCCCGCTACAATGAGCAGTTCTTC
- | TRBJ2-3 | 17 | - | TRBV27 | CASSPPLAGTSTDTQYF | TGTGCCAGCAGTCCCCCCCTGGCCGGGACTAGCACAGATACGCAGTATTTT
- | TRBJ1-1 | 12 | - | TRBV5-6 | CASSLTRTEAFF | TGTGCCAGCAGCCTGACGAGGACTGAAGCTTTCTTT
TRBD2 | TRBJ2-1 | 17 | - | TRBV7-8 | CASSFLWVGGPSNEQFF | TGTGCCAGCAGCTTTCTGTGGGTGGGAGGGCCCTCGAATGAGCAGTTCTTC
- | TRBJ2-6 | 16 | - | TRBV15 | CATSRVRDSGANVLTF | TGTGCCACCAGCAGAGTGCGGGATTCTGGGGCCAACGTCCTGACTTTC
TRBD1 | TRBJ2-5 | 14 | - | TRBV28 | CASKEDRGLWEQYF | TGTGCCAGCAAGGAGGACAGGGGGCTGTGGGAGCAGTACTTC
- | TRBJ1-1 | 15 | - | TRBV6-6 | CASTPRRQTNTEAFF | TGTGCCAGCACCCCAAGGAGGCAGACAAACACTGAAGCTTTCTTT
- | TRBJ1-1 | 12 | - | TRBV7-9 | CASRRGGTEAFF | TGTGCCAGCAGAAGGGGTGGCACTGAAGCTTTCTTT
TRBD2 | TRBJ2-5 | 16 | - | TRBV7-2 | CASSPRGASGRETQYF | TGTGCCAGCAGCCCACGTGGGGCTAGCGGTCGTGAGACCCAGTACTTC
- | TRBJ2-7 | 14 | - | TRBV10-2 | CASSGSDNSYEQYF | TGCGCCAGCAGTGGGTCGGACAACTCCTACGAGCAGTACTTC
TRBD2 | TRBJ2-7 | 15 | - | TRBV9 | CASSVAPGLLYEQYF | TGTGCCAGCAGCGTAGCACCGGGACTACTCTACGAGCAGTACTTC
- | TRBJ2-1 | 11 | - | TRBV6-5 | CASNLGGKQFF | TGTGCCAGCAACCTAGGGGGAAAGCAGTTCTTC
TRBD1 | TRBJ1-2 | 14 | - | TRBV7-2 | CASRLSGTGVGYTF | TGTGCCAGCAGATTAAGCGGGACAGGGGTCGGCTACACCTTC